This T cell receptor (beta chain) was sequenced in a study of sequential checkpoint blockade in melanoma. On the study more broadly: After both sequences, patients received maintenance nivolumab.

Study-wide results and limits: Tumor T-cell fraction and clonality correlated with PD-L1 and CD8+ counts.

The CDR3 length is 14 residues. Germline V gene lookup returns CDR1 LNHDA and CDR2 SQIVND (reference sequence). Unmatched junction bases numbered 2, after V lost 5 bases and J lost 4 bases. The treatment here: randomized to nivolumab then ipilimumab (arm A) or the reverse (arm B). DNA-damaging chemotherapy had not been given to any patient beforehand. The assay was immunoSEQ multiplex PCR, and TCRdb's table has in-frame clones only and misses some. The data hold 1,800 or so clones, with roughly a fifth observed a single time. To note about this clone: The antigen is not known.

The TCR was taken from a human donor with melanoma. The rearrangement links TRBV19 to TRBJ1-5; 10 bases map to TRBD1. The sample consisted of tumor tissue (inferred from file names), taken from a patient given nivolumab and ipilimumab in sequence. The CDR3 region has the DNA TGTGCCAGTAGTTGGACAGGGGGGAATCAGCCCCAGCATTTT. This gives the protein CASSWTGGNQPQHF.